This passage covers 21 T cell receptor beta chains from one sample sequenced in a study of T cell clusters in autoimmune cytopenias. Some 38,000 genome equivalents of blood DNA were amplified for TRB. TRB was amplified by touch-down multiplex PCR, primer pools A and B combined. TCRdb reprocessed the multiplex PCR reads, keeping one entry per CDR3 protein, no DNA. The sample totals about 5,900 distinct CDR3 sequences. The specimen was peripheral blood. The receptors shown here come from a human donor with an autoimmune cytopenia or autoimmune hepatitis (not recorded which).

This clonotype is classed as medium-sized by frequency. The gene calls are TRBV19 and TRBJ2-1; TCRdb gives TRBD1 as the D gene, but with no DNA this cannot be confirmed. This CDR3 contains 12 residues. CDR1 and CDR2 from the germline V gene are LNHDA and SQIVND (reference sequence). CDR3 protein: CASSAGDNEQFF. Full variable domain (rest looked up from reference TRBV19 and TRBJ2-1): DGGITQSPKYLFRKEGQNVTLSCEQNLNHDAMYWYRQDPGQGLRLIYYSQIVNDFQKGDIAEGYSVSREKKESFPLTVTSAQKNPTAFYLCASSAGDNEQFFGPGTRLTVL.

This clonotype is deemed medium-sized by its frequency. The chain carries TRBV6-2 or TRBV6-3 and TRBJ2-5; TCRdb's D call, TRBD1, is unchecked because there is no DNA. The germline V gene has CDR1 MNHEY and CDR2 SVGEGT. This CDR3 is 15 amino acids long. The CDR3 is CASSYSTVGGGTQYF.

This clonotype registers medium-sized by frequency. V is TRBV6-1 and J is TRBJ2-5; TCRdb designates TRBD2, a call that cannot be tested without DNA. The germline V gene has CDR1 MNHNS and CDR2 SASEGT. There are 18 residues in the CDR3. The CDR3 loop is CASSELSRASGRRETQYF.

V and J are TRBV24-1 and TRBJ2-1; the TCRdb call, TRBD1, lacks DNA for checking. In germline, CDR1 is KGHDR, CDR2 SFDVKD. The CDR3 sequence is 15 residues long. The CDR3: CATSFGQGAKWEQFF.

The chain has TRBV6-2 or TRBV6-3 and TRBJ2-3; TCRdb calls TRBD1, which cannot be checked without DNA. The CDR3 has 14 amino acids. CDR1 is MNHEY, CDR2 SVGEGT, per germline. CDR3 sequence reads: CASGTGVQTDTQYF.

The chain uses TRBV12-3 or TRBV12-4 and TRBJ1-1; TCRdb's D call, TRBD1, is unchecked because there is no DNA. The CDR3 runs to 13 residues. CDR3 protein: CACSSTTVTEAFF.

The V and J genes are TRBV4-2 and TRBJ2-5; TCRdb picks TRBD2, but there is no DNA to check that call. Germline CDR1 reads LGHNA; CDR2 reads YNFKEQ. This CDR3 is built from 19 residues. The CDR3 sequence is CASSQEKGGLAGEGETQYF.

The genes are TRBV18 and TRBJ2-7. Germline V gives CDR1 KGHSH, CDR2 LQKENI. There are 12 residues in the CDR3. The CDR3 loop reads CASSDSSYEQYF.

The CDR3 spells CSAPGGTVEKLFF. The chain recombines TRBV20-1 with TRBJ1-4. This CDR3 spans 13 amino acids. Looked up from germline, CDR1 is DFQATT and CDR2 is SNEGSKA (reference sequence).

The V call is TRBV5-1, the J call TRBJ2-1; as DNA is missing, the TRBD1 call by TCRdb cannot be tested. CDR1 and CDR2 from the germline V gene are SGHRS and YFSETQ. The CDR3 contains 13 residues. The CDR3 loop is CASSPPGGRQQFF.

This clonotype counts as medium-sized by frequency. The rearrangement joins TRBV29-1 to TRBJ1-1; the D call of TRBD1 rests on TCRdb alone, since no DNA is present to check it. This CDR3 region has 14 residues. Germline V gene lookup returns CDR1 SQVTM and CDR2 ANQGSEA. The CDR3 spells CSVVSPQGATEAFF.

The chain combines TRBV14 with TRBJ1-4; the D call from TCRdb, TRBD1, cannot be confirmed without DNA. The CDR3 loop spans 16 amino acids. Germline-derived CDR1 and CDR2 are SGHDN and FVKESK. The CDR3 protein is CASSTRDGSTNEKLFF.

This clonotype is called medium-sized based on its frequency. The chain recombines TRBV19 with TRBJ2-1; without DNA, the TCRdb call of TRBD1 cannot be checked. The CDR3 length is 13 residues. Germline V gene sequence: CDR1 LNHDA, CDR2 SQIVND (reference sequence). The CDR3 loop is CASGGFSYNEQFF.

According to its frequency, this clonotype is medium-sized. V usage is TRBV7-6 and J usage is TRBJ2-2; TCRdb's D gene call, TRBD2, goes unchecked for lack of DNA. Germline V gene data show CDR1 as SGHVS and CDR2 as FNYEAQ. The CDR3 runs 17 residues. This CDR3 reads CASSLIPGGNNTGELFF.

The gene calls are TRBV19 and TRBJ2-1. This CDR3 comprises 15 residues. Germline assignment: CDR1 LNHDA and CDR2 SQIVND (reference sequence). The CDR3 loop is CASSILVTTYNEQFF.

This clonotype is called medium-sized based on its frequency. This chain's CDR3 is CASSRGDSQETQYF. The rearrangement links TRBV27 to TRBJ2-5; TCRdb calls TRBD1, which cannot be checked without DNA. Germline lookup yields CDR1 MNHEY and CDR2 SMNVEV (reference sequence). The CDR3 runs to 14 residues.

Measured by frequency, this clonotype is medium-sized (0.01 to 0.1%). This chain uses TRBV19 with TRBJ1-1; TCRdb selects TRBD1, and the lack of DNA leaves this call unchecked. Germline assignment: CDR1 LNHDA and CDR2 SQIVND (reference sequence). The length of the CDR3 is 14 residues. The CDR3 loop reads CASRWGTVRGEAFF.

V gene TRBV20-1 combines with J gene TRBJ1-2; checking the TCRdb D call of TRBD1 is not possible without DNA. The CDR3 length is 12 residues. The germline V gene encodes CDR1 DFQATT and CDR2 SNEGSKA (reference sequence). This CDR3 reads CTAREPNYGYTF.

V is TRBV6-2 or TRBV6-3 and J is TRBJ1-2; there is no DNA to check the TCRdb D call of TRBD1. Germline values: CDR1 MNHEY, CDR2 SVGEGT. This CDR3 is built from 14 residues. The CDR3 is CASSRQGRTYGYTF.

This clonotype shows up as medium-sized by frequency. The CDR3 protein is CAWSVGGETQYF. The rearrangement uses TRBV30 and TRBJ2-5. The CDR3 is 12 amino acids. The germline CDR1 and CDR2 sequences are GTSNPN and SVGIG (reference sequence).

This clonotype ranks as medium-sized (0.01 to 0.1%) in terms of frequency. The CDR3 protein is CASSLGQGTYEQYF. The gene calls are TRBV6-6 and TRBJ2-7; TCRdb designates TRBD1, a call that cannot be tested without DNA. CDR3 length: 14 residues. The germline gives CDR1 MNHNY, CDR2 SVGAGI (reference sequence).